This T cell receptor beta chain is drawn from a study of blood T cell repertoires in COVID-19 (dated by TCRdb to about 2020). The study in broad terms: The collaborator samples originated in the United States, Italy and Spain and spanned the acute and convalescent phases of COVID-19. A de-identified subject ID, COVID-19 status, age in years and sex were almost always included in the sample metadata. The prospective study material was composed of cDNA or gDNA derived from T cells, B-cell-depleted T cells, or PBMCs. The repertoires were released in a freely available public database meant as a resource for research on the immune response to SARS-CoV-2. Deeply sampled blood TCRbeta repertoires from subjects exposed to, actively infected with, or recovered from COVID-19 were included in the dataset. Where available, HLA class I and class II types were taken from metadata supplied by the sample provider and were not determined by assay-based typing. Samples were obtained from the ongoing ImmuneRACE study (first 160 participants) and from 1,200 or so subjects provided by 6 global collaborators. Points the paper makes about the study in general: How much clinical and demographic metadata was included differed by source and by participant, and the metadata was provided uncurated.

Whole blood was collected in K2EDTA tubes by collaborating institutions according to the institutions' own protocols. Collaborator samples were shipped for TCRbeta analysis as frozen whole blood, isolated PBMCs, or DNA extracted from either sample type. CDR3 length: 16 amino acids, cysteine to phenylalanine. Here the CDR3 DNA is all that survives: 48 bases in frame from base 1. The V end gives up 1 base and the J end 2 bases, leaving 2 bases in the junction not matched to a gene. CDR1 SGHAT and CDR2 FQNNGV are derived from the germline V gene. TCRbeta CDR3 regions were amplified from genomic DNA using the immunoSEQ Assay, a bias-controlled multiplex PCR. On the authors' methods: The number of nucleated cells in each sample was estimated from the amplification of reference gene primers within the assay. To quantify the absolute abundance of each unique TCRbeta CDR3 rearrangement, sequence reads were collapsed and filtered. For each sample, productive Simpson clonality was calculated by taking the square root of Simpson's diversity index across productive rearrangements. TCRdb mirrors the immuneACCESS table, restricted to in-frame sequences. Some clones are absent from its copies; in checked studies, under half trace to an unresolved V gene, and the reason for the others is unknown. D and trimming were read from the DNA, whereas the V and J calls and clone size are those reported in that table. In this sample the table shows about 150,000 clones, approximately 83% of which occur a single time. In total, the top ten clones hold over 25% of the sample.

A word on this clone: Its target antigen remains unknown. Per-base quality was not reported, and no clone a single base away is much larger than it.

Sequencing was done on a sample of peripheral blood. The chain was built from TRBV11-2 and TRBJ2-1; a stretch of 10 junction bases matches TRBD2. This TCR came from a woman aged 60 to 75 with acute or convalescent COVID-19. The nucleotide sequence reads as follows: TGTGCCAGCAGCTTAGCCGGGACTAGCGCCTACAATGAGCAGTTCTTC. Its coded protein is CASSLAGTSAYNEQFF.